The clone carrying this T cell receptor beta chain has only a few counts. Trimming cost V 4 bases and J 7 bases, with 7 bases left between them. CDR3 length equals 11 residues. Looked up from germline, CDR1 is ENHRY and CDR2 is SYGVKD. The source of the sample is a study of response to subunit inactivated influenza vaccine. In TCRdb, the RT-PCR reads were re-called with MiXCR into one record per CDR3 protein. The repertoire consists of 500,000 or so distinct CDR3 sequences, with more than 15% occurring once and the leading ten covering approximately 3%. This sequence was found in a man aged 50-75 years who received an inactivated influenza vaccine. The chain combines TRBV10-3 with TRBJ1-2; D gene unclear. The specimen comprised CD4+ T cells sorted from PBMCs, sampled less than 25 months after vaccination. The CDR3 loop is CAISVLSGYTF. Written as DNA, the CDR3 is TGTGCCATCAGTGTTTTAAGTGGCTACACCTTC.